Listed below are T cell receptor beta chains from one sample, sequenced in a study of shared clonotypes between healthy human individuals. The repertoire was sequenced with immunoSEQ multiplex PCR; TCRdb's copy has only in-frame clones and lacks some. This sample has a few hundred thousand clones; roughly 80% occur once, and the top ten carry roughly 10%. Sequenced input: memory CD4+ T cells sorted from blood. The receptor source for this set is a man aged 25 to 40 in good health. The CDR3 runs from the conserved cysteine through the conserved F or W. The D gene is left open where the match is weak. A row's size may be missing; if present it is once, few, many or a size class.

>TRBJ2-1|TRBV7-2|.|.
TGTGCCAGCAGCTCATTACTTCGGGTGGATGAGCAGTTCTTC
CASSSLLRVDEQFF
>TRBJ1-4|TRBV29-1|.|.
TGCAGCGTTGATGGGACTAATGAAAAACTGTTTTTT
CSVDGTNEKLFF
>TRBJ1-3|TRBV7-9|.|.
TGTGCCAGCAGCCCCTTTGTTGGAAACACCATATATTTT
CASSPFVGNTIYF
>TRBJ1-1|TRBV18|.|many
TGTGCCAGCTCACCACCGGGAAGGGGGGGGATGAACACTGAAGCTTTCTTT
CASSPPGRGGMNTEAFF
>TRBJ2-7|TRBV2|.|many
TGTGCCACCCAAGGGGGGACCTATAACGAGCAGTACTTC
CATQGGTYNEQYF
>TRBJ1-6|TRBV5-1|.|.
TGCGCCAGCAGCTCAGACGGCCAAATACCCCTCCACTTT
CASSSDGQIPLHF
>TRBJ2-1|TRBV20-1|.|.
TGCAGTGCGAACCTTAATGAGCAGTTCTTC
CSANLNEQFF
>TRBJ2-7|TRBV25-1|.|.
TGTGCCAGCAGTGAATCGGGCAAAACCTACGAGCAGTACTTC
CASSESGKTYEQYF
>TRBJ2-3|TRBV5-4|TRBD1|.
TGTGCCAGCAGCTCCTGGACAGGGGGGGAGAATACGCAGTATTTT
CASSSWTGGENTQYF
>TRBJ2-2|TRBV7-6|.|.
TGTGCCAGCAGCCCCAGTTGGACCGGGGAGCTGTTTTTT
CASSPSWTGELFF
>TRBJ2-2|TRBV30|.|.
TGTGCCTGGAGTCCCCTTGGGGTAAACACCGGGGAGCTGTTTTTT
CAWSPLGVNTGELFF
>TRBJ2-5|TRBV28|.|.
TGTGCCAGCAGTCCGGGGGAGACCCAGTACTTC
CASSPGETQYF
>TRBJ1-1|TRBV10-3|.|.
TGTGCCATCAGGGTGCAATGGGACACTGAAGCTTTCTTT
CAIRVQWDTEAFF
>TRBJ2-5|TRBV5-1|TRBD2|few
TGCGCCAGCAGCCGGGGGGGACTAGAAGAGACCCAGTACTTC
CASSRGGLEETQYF
>TRBJ2-3|TRBV10-3|.|.
TGTGCCATCAGTGAGCCGCGGCTCCCAACAGATACGCAGTATTTT
CAISEPRLPTDTQYF
>TRBJ2-1|TRBV7-3|.|.
TGTGCCAGCAGCATAGCCCCCTCCTACAATGAGCAGTTCTTC
CASSIAPSYNEQFF
>TRBJ2-1|TRBV5-4|TRBD2|.
TGTGCCAGCAGCTTGGCAAGGGGGACTAGCGGGATCAATGAGCAGTTCTTC
CASSLARGTSGINEQFF
>TRBJ2-1|TRBV7-2|.|.
TGTGCCAGCAGCTTTTTCGACAATGAGCAGTTCTTC
CASSFFDNEQFF
>TRBJ2-7|TRBV5-6|.|.
TGTGCCAGCAGCCGACGGGCCTACGAGCAGTACTTC
CASSRRAYEQYF
>TRBJ2-3|TRBV7-3|TRBD2|few
TGTGCCAGCGGTAAGCGGGAGGCAGATACGCAGTATTTT
CASGKREADTQYF
>TRBJ1-1|TRBV10-3|.|few
TGTGCCATCAGTGAATTAGAGTACACTGAAGCTTTCTTT
CAISELEYTEAFF
>TRBJ2-3|TRBV10-2|TRBD2|.
TGCGCCAGCAGTGAGTCGTCGGGAGGGTACACAGATACGCAGTATTTT
CASSESSGGYTDTQYF
>TRBJ2-2|TRBV5-6|TRBD1|many
TGTGCCAGCAGCCCGGGGACAGGGAGTCGTAACACCGGGGAGCTGTTTTTT
CASSPGTGSRNTGELFF
>TRBJ2-1|TRBV11-2|.|.
TGTGCCAGCAGCTTAGAGGGTGAGCAGTTCTTC
CASSLEGEQFF
>TRBJ2-2|TRBV28|.|.
TGTGCCAGCAGTCTAAGCGCCGGGGAGCTGTTTTTT
CASSLSAGELFF
>TRBJ1-1|TRBV29-1|.|.
TGCAGCGTCAGGGAGGTCACTGAAGCTTTCTTT
CSVREVTEAFF
>TRBJ2-5|TRBV5-8|.|.
TGTGCCAGCAGCTTCGGGTCCGGGGACGCGGAGACCCAGTACTTC
CASSFGSGDAETQYF
>TRBJ1-1|TRBV7-2|.|.
TGTGCCAGCAGCCCCACCTTTGAAGCTTTCTTT
CASSPTFEAFF
>TRBJ2-2|TRBV5-1|TRBD1|.
TGCGCCAGCAGCAAACAGGGGTCCACCGGGGAGCTGTTTTTT
CASSKQGSTGELFF
>TRBJ2-6|TRBV6-5|.|.
TGTGCCAGCAGTTACTCGCCCGCGGCTGGGGCCAACGTCCTGACTTTC
CASSYSPAAGANVLTF
>TRBJ1-1|TRBV7-7|.|medium-sized
TGTGCCAGCAGCCCAAATGTGGGTGGCACTGAAGCTTTCTTT
CASSPNVGGTEAFF
>TRBJ2-2|TRBV19|.|many
TGTGCCAGCCGGGACACCTCGAACACCGGGGAGCTGTTTTTT
CASRDTSNTGELFF
>TRBJ2-7|TRBV5-6|.|.
TGTGCCAGCAGCCCCCTCCAGGCGGACTACGAGCAGTACTTC
CASSPLQADYEQYF
>TRBJ2-7|TRBV5-1|.|.
TGCGCCAGCAGCGTGGGTCCGCCCTACGAGCAGTACTTC
CASSVGPPYEQYF